This TCR beta chain was retrieved from a study of blood T cell repertoires in COVID-19. On the study more broadly: Samples of COVID-19 (acute and convalescent) were obtained from the United States, Italy and Spain.

Method: immunoSEQ multiplex PCR; TCRdb's copy keeps in-frame clones and lacks some. The data show fewer than 130,000 clones, with about 80% seen just once and around 4% held by the top ten. Germline loops: CDR1 SGDLS, CDR2 YYNGEE. V dropped 3 bases and J dropped 2; count of bases not matched to a gene: 7. The CDR3 length is 16 residues. The sequence was collected from a woman of 80 years or more with acute or convalescent COVID-19. V and J are TRBV9 and TRBJ2-1, with 8 positions matching TRBD2. Sequencing input: peripheral blood. The CDR3 sequence: CASSAAGALAYNEQFF. In DNA form, the CDR3 reads TGTGCCAGCAGCGCAGCGGGGGCCTTGGCCTACAATGAGCAGTTCTTC.